The 13 T cell receptor beta chains below all came from one sample that was sequenced in a study of blood T cell repertoires in COVID-19 (dated by TCRdb to about 2020). The library relied on the immunoSEQ multiplex PCR assay. Entries here come from immuneACCESS through TCRdb and include only in-frame sequences with V and J called. Some clones fail to appear in such tables; in the studies checked, an unresolved V gene covers under half of the shortfall, and the cause of the remainder is unknown. In all, the sample holds roughly 200,000 clones, and approximately 80% of those were seen once. The ten biggest clones cover approximately 8% of the sample. Sequencing was carried out using peripheral blood. The receptors were gathered from an elderly woman with COVID-19, enrolled during active disease.

The chain recombines TRBV11-2 with TRBJ1-4; D uncertain. This CDR3 has 15 amino acids. The V and J ends lost 0 bases and 0 bases respectively, with 5 bases between them. Germline loops: CDR1 SGHAT, CDR2 FQNNGV. CDR3 nucleotides: TGTGCCAGCAGCTTAGATCCGGCAACTAATGAAAAACTGTTTTTT. This encodes CASSLDPATNEKLFF.

The chain employs TRBV9 and TRBJ2-1; TRBD2 matches 11 bases. The trim removed 1 base at V and 4 bases at J, leaving 4 bases unmatched. The CDR3 is 16 amino acids. CDR1 and CDR2 (germline): SGDLS, YYNGEE. The CDR3 DNA reads as TGTGCCAGCAGCGTATTGGGACTAGCGGATTACAATGAGCAGTTCTTC. This encodes CASSVLGLADYNEQFF.

V and J are TRBV6-5 and TRBJ1-2; 8 bases line up with TRBD1. Germline-derived CDR1 and CDR2 are MNHEY and SVGAGI. V lost 6 bases to trimming and J lost 6 bases; unmatched junction nucleotides: 6. CDR3 length: 13 residues. The CDR3 region is CASRKTGEDGYTF. In DNA, the CDR3 is TGTGCCAGCAGAAAGACAGGGGAGGATGGCTACACCTTC.

This clone was observed a few times. The chain couples TRBV6-5 to TRBJ1-2; D is perhaps TRBD1 (6 bases). The CDR3 spans 14 residues. Germline values: CDR1 MNHEY, CDR2 SVGAGI. V lost 4 bases and J 5 bases, leaving 14 bases between the germline ends. This chain's CDR3 is CASSLTGSTYGYTF. In DNA form, the CDR3 reads TGTGCCAGCAGTTTGACAGGTTCGACATATGGCTACACCTTC.

V is TRBV5-1 and J is TRBJ2-7, with 8 bases aligning to TRBD2. The CDR3 consists of 14 residues. CDR1 SGHRS and CDR2 YFSETQ come from the germline V gene. After removal of 7 bases from V and 0 bases from J, the junction contained 6 bases not matched to a gene. The CDR3 region is CASRPSGSSYEQYF. For the CDR3, the DNA is TGCGCCAGCCGACCCAGCGGGAGCTCCTACGAGCAGTACTTC.

The CDR3 DNA follows: TGTGCCAGCAGCCCGCCGGGAAACCGGGACAGGGAACGGGGGGAGCAGTACTTC. Translation: CASSPPGNRDRERGEQYF. This chain links TRBV13 with TRBJ2-7; the match to TRBD1 covers 9 bases. J was trimmed by 7 bases and V by 5 bases; bases with no gene match: 21. CDR3 size: 18 residues. Looked up from germline, CDR1 is PRHDT and CDR2 is FYEKMQ (reference sequence).

The chain joins TRBV9 to TRBJ2-2; D gene unclear. Trimming took 3 bases from V and 11 from J, leaving 14 bases between them. The length of the CDR3 is 13 residues. Germline values: CDR1 SGDLS, CDR2 YYNGEE. CDR3 in DNA: TGTGCCAGCAGCGACTCCCTGACTCTTGAGCTGTTTTTT. It is translated as CASSDSLTLELFF.

The chain recombines TRBV2 with TRBJ1-5, with 8 bases lining up with TRBD1. Germline V gives CDR1 SNHLY, CDR2 FYNNEI. This CDR3 is built from 13 residues. Losses at the gene ends were 5 bases for V and 7 bases for J; bases not matched to a gene: 4. This CDR3 is CASSSGGYQPQHF. CDR3 sequence (DNA): TGTGCCAGCAGTTCAGGGGGCTACCAGCCCCAGCATTTT.

V and J are TRBV10-3 and TRBJ2-2; no firm D call. V was clipped by 0 bases and J by 6 bases, with 8 bases between them. CDR3 size: 14 residues. The germline gives CDR1 ENHRY, CDR2 SYGVKD. For the CDR3, the DNA is TGTGCCATCAGTGAGTCGAGGTTTCCCGGGGAGCTGTTTTTT. Translated, it gives CAISESRFPGELFF.

The V gene is TRBV19, the J gene TRBJ2-1, with 8 bases that match TRBD2. This CDR3 comprises 13 residues. Per the germline V gene, CDR1 is LNHDA and CDR2 is SQIVND (reference sequence). With V trimmed by 5 bases and J by 12 bases, 9 bases remained unmatched. CDR3 protein: CASSEAGEFLQFF. The CDR3 nucleotides are TGTGCCAGTAGTGAAGCGGGGGAATTTTTGCAGTTCTTC.

The chain couples TRBV5-1 to TRBJ1-1, with 12 bases lining up with TRBD1. With 0 bases clipped from V and 5 bases from J, the junction kept 8 bases outside the gene matches. The CDR3 loop spans 17 amino acids. CDR1 SGHRS and CDR2 YFSETQ come from the germline V gene. The chain's CDR3 is CASSLAPGQGAGTEAFF. CDR3 sequence (DNA): TGCGCCAGCAGCTTGGCGCCGGGACAGGGGGCTGGGACTGAAGCTTTCTTT.

The chain carries TRBV5-1 and TRBJ1-1, with a weak D call TRBD1 (5 bases). Looked up from germline, CDR1 is SGHRS and CDR2 is YFSETQ. The V end lost 0 bases, the J end lost 1 base, and 7 bases lay between the germline ends. The CDR3 runs to 14 residues. For the CDR3, the DNA is TGCGCCAGCAGCTTGGGACAGTCGAACACTGAAGCTTTCTTT. As protein: CASSLGQSNTEAFF. Variable domain in full (rest from reference TRBV5-1 and TRBJ1-1): KAGVTQTPRYLIKTRGQQVTLSCSPISGHRSVSWYQQTPGQGLQFLFEYFSETQRNKGNFPGRFSGRQFSNSRSEMNVSTLELGDSALYLCASSLGQSNTEAFFGQGTRLTVV.

This clone was detected only a few times. The J gene is TRBJ2-5, the V gene TRBV2; 8 nucleotides match TRBD1. With 6 bases clipped from V and 2 bases from J, the junction kept 8 bases outside the gene matches. The CDR3 is 15 residues long. In germline, CDR1 is SNHLY, CDR2 FYNNEI. The CDR3 DNA sequence: TGTGCCAGCAGCCGAATGGACAGGGCTCAAGAGACCCAGTACTTC. This encodes CASSRMDRAQETQYF. The whole variable domain, filled in from reference TRBV2 and TRBJ2-5, reads EPEVTQTPSHQVTQMGQEVILRCVPISNHLYFYWYRQILGQKVEFLVSFYNNEISEKSEIFDDQFSVERPDGSNFTLKIRSTKLEDSAMYFCASSRMDRAQETQYFGPGTRLLVL.